A selection of T cell receptor beta chains follows, all from one sample in a study of cytomegalovirus exposure and HLA in healthy donors. Repertoires were generated with immunoSEQ multiplex PCR, while TCRdb's copy carries only in-frame clones and drops some. The table has around 130,000 clones, approximately 68% seen once. The sequenced material came from PBMCs. The origin of the receptors is a man younger than 40 in good health and CMV-seropositive. Both conserved end residues are part of each CDR3. Fields, in order: CDR3 protein, CDR3 DNA, clone size, V gene, D gene, J gene. A D gene is named only where the DNA matches it firmly. Clone sizes are given selectively: once, few, many, or a class where the clone is expanded.

CASSQPGGIKNIQYF,TGTGCCAGCAGCCAACCAGGGGGAATCAAAAACATTCAGTACTTC,NA,TRBV28,TRBD1,TRBJ2-4
CASSVGTSGDTQYF,TGTGCCAGCAGTGTTGGGACTAGCGGAGATACGCAGTATTTT,NA,TRBV2,TRBD2,TRBJ2-3
CASTIDRDNSPLHF,TGTGCCAGCACCATCGACAGGGATAATTCACCCCTCCACTTT,NA,TRBV6-5,TRBD1,TRBJ1-6
CASSLSHRQGLSEQYF,TGTGCCAGCAGTTTATCGCACCGGCAGGGGTTAAGCGAGCAGTACTTC,NA,TRBV27,NA,TRBJ2-7
CASDGGREIVWTGELFF,TGTGCCTCCGACGGGGGGCGGGAGATAGTTTGGACCGGGGAGCTGTTTTTT,few,TRBV30,NA,TRBJ2-2
CASSPRGGDYGYTF,TGTGCCAGCAGCCCTAGGGGGGGGGACTATGGCTACACCTTC,NA,TRBV7-3,NA,TRBJ1-2
CASSLYLRTSSSYEQYF,TGTGCCAGCAGTTTATATCTTCGGACTAGCAGCTCCTACGAGCAGTACTTC,NA,TRBV28,TRBD2,TRBJ2-7
CASTLGLAGNNEQFF,TGTGCCAGCACCCTTGGACTAGCGGGAAATAATGAGCAGTTCTTC,NA,TRBV28,TRBD2,TRBJ2-1
CASSLSPTLQPQHF,TGTGCCAGCAGTTTATCTCCTACGCTGCAGCCCCAGCATTTT,NA,TRBV27,NA,TRBJ1-5
CASSPWTSGNEQFF,TGTGCCAGCAGCCCGTGGACTAGCGGCAATGAGCAGTTCTTC,NA,TRBV7-2,TRBD2,TRBJ2-1
CATSRGGTRNREQYF,TGTGCCACCAGCAGAGGCGGGACTAGGAATCGCGAGCAGTACTTC,few,TRBV15,TRBD2,TRBJ2-7
CASSFPPTSSRGYTF,TGTGCCAGCAGCTTCCCGCCGACTTCCTCGAGGGGCTACACCTTC,NA,TRBV7-2,NA,TRBJ1-2
CASSSRSETQYF,TGTGCCAGCAGCTCTCGTAGCGAGACCCAGTACTTC,NA,TRBV5-5,NA,TRBJ2-5
CASSLVMFNEQFF,TGTGCCAGCAGCTTAGTTATGTTTAATGAGCAGTTCTTC,NA,TRBV7-2,NA,TRBJ2-1
CASSRTGTGNSYEQYF,TGTGCCAGCAGCCGCACCGGGACAGGGAATTCCTACGAGCAGTACTTC,NA,TRBV6-6,TRBD1,TRBJ2-7
CASSFRRGTEAFF,TGTGCTAGCAGCTTTAGACGAGGGACTGAAGCTTTCTTT,NA,TRBV7-7,NA,TRBJ1-1
CASSSRGTGVVQYF,TGCGCCAGCAGCTCTAGAGGGACAGGGGTCGTTCAGTACTTC,NA,TRBV5-1,TRBD1,TRBJ2-4
CASSLGTGSTEAFF,TGCGCCAGCAGCTTGGGGACAGGGAGCACTGAAGCTTTCTTT,NA,TRBV5-1,TRBD1,TRBJ1-1
CASSIFSNTGELFF,TGTGCCAGCAGTATATTCAGTAACACCGGGGAGCTGTTTTTT,NA,TRBV28,NA,TRBJ2-2
CASSLVIGLGSTGELFF,TGTGCCAGCAGCTTAGTCATCGGCCTAGGTAGCACCGGGGAGCTGTTTTTT,NA,TRBV11-3,NA,TRBJ2-2
CASSPDRVNYEQYF,TGTGCCAGCTCACCGGACAGGGTGAACTACGAGCAGTACTTC,NA,TRBV18,TRBD1,TRBJ2-7
CASGLESSYNEQFF,TGTGCCAGCGGACTTGAGAGCTCCTACAATGAGCAGTTCTTC,NA,TRBV2,NA,TRBJ2-1
CASSSSKRESSYEQYF,TGTGCCAGCAGTTCCTCAAAGCGGGAAAGCTCCTACGAGCAGTACTTC,NA,TRBV6-6,TRBD2,TRBJ2-7
CANSFGYGYTF,TGTGCCAACAGCTTCGGTTATGGCTACACCTTC,NA,TRBV5-6,NA,TRBJ1-2
CASSSQGDTEAFF,TGTGCCAGCAGCTCCCAGGGTGACACTGAAGCTTTCTTT,few,TRBV7-3,NA,TRBJ1-1
CASSEFWGVNTEAFF,TGTGCCAGCAGTGAGTTTTGGGGCGTGAACACTGAAGCTTTCTTT,NA,TRBV6-1,NA,TRBJ1-1
CSVPDQGIGDEKLFF,TGCAGCGTTCCAGACCAGGGAATAGGCGATGAAAAACTGTTTTTT,once,TRBV29-1,NA,TRBJ1-4
CASSLGLNPYEQYF,TGTGCCAGCAGCTTGGGACTGAACCCCTACGAGCAGTACTTC,few,TRBV5-6,NA,TRBJ2-7
CASSLGYNQPQHF,TGTGCCAGCAGCTTAGGTTACAATCAGCCCCAGCATTTT,NA,TRBV11-2,NA,TRBJ1-5
CASSVVPSGGNNEQFF,TGTGCCAGCAGCGTAGTTCCTAGCGGGGGGAACAATGAGCAGTTCTTC,NA,TRBV9,TRBD2,TRBJ2-1
CASSPWTSGSSYEQYF,TGCGCCAGCAGCCCGTGGACTAGCGGGAGCTCCTACGAGCAGTACTTC,NA,TRBV5-1,TRBD2,TRBJ2-7
CASSSWGSSGANVLTF,TGTGCCAGCAGCTCCTGGGGCAGCTCTGGGGCCAACGTCCTGACTTTC,NA,TRBV7-9,NA,TRBJ2-6
CASSLTGTVYGYTF,TGTGCCAGCAGTTTAACCGGGACAGTCTATGGCTACACCTTC,once,TRBV28,TRBD1,TRBJ1-2
CASTRGLAGDMGDIQYF,TGTGCCAGCACCCGAGGACTAGCGGGAGACATGGGGGACATTCAGTACTTC,NA,TRBV7-9,TRBD2,TRBJ2-4
CASSSTGGGSSGANVLTF,TGTGCCAGCAGTTCCACAGGGGGGGGGTCCTCTGGGGCCAACGTCCTGACTTTC,NA,TRBV28,NA,TRBJ2-6
CASSQAARLYSGANVLTF,TGCGCCAGCAGCCAAGCCGCGCGTCTGTACTCTGGGGCCAACGTCCTGACTTTC,few,TRBV4-3,NA,TRBJ2-6
CASSRNFRDTDTQYF,TGTGCCAGCAGTCGTAACTTTCGGGACACAGATACGCAGTATTTT,NA,TRBV28,NA,TRBJ2-3
CASSLVKLDEKLFF,TGTGCCAGCAGCTTAGTCAAGCTCGATGAAAAACTGTTTTTT,NA,TRBV7-9,NA,TRBJ1-4
CASSPRASREQFF,TGCGCCAGCAGCCCCCGGGCTAGCCGGGAGCAGTTCTTC,once,TRBV5-1,NA,TRBJ2-1
CASSRDRVAKNIQYF,TGTGCCAGTAGTAGGGACAGGGTAGCCAAAAACATTCAGTACTTC,once,TRBV19,TRBD1,TRBJ2-4
CASSEQGVSYEQYF,TGCGCCAGCAGTGAGCAGGGGGTCTCCTACGAGCAGTACTTC,NA,TRBV10-2,TRBD1,TRBJ2-7
CASSLAGVSSSYNEQFF,TGCGCCAGCAGCTTGGCCGGGGTCTCGAGCTCCTACAATGAGCAGTTCTTC,NA,TRBV5-1,NA,TRBJ2-1
CASSYRGLLYEQYF,TGTGCCAGCAGTTACCGAGGACTACTTTACGAGCAGTACTTC,NA,TRBV6-5,NA,TRBJ2-7
CASRFSGRALHEQYF,TGTGCCAGCAGGTTTAGCGGGAGGGCCCTCCACGAGCAGTACTTC,NA,TRBV5-4,TRBD2,TRBJ2-7
CASSDRGVSYEQYF,TGTGCCAGCAGTGACAGGGGGGTCTCCTACGAGCAGTACTTC,NA,TRBV25-1,NA,TRBJ2-7
CASSPPDQGTQYF,TGTGCCAGCTCCCCACCCGACCAGGGGACCCAGTACTTC,NA,TRBV18,NA,TRBJ2-5
CASSYQNEKLFF,TGTGCCAGCAGTTATCAAAATGAAAAACTGTTTTTT,NA,TRBV6-6,NA,TRBJ1-4